This T cell receptor beta chain was found in a study of T-cell memory formation after mild COVID-19. Study information: The TCR clusters were mostly specific to one donor.

V lost 1 base and J lost 3; bases outside the gene matches: 9. Germline CDR1 is MNHEY and CDR2 is SMNVEV (reference sequence). The CDR3 has 17 amino acids. UMIs and sample barcodes were carried by the TCR alpha and TCR beta cDNA libraries that 5'RACE produced using constant-segment primers. Using its own MiXCR run on the 5' RACE reads, TCRdb lists one record per CDR3 protein. Of 110,000 to 150,000 distinct CDR3 sequences listed, 20% to 25% are singletons. The sequence came from an adult woman who had mild COVID-19 (a few samples of this study predate the infection). Cell type and time point are not known. The V gene is TRBV27, the J gene TRBJ1-2, with 9 nucleotides matching TRBD1. The sample was PBMCs or a T cell subset sorted from them (not recorded which). CDR3 nucleotides: TGTGCCAGCAGTTTATATCTCAGGACAGGGGACGACTATGGCTACACCTTC. Translation: CASSLYLRTGDDYGYTF.